This T cell receptor (beta chain) is drawn from a study of read filtering for tumor transcriptome and immune sequencing. This CDR3 contains 14 residues. From germline, CDR1 is SNHLY and CDR2 FYNNEI. The V gene end was trimmed by 6 bases and the J gene end by 6 bases; junction bases not matched to a gene: 4. From roughly 0.4 ug of RNA, a library with molecular barcoded alpha/delta and beta/gamma adaptors was made. TCRdb re-derived calls from the reads in MiXCR, one entry per CDR3 protein. The repertoire holds tens of thousands of distinct CDR3 sequences, with approximately 15% as singletons. In its sample, this clonotype was seen many times.

The origin of this receptor is a donor aged 40 or over with multiple myeloma. The specimen sequenced was a population of CD138-negative cells sorted from bone marrow. The rearrangement joins TRBV2 to TRBJ2-2; 10 nucleotides line up with TRBD2. CDR3 DNA sequence: TGTGCCAGCAGGTCCGGGACTAGCGCCGGGGAGCTGTTTTTT. Its protein is CASRSGTSAGELFF.